This is a list of T cell receptor beta chains from one sample in a study of cytomegalovirus exposure and HLA in healthy donors. TCRdb's table, derived via immunoSEQ multiplex PCR, lists solely in-frame clones and lacks some. The sample carries 100,000 or so clones, roughly three quarters recorded once. The sample taken for sequencing was PBMCs. All receptors derive from a male donor in good health and CMV-seropositive. The CDR3 runs from the conserved cysteine through the conserved F or W. D genes are given only for firm matches. Only part of the rows carry a size: once, few, many, or a class if the clone is expanded.

v_gene	len	d_gene	abundance	j_gene	CDR3aa	CDR3nt
TRBV2	14	-	-	TRBJ1-2	CASSPGHPLQGYTF	TGTGCCAGCAGTCCGGGACATCCACTTCAGGGCTACACCTTC
TRBV9	16	TRBD2	-	TRBJ2-3	CASSAPPLAGVGAQYF	TGTGCCAGCAGCGCCCCGCCCTTAGCGGGAGTAGGAGCGCAGTATTTT
TRBV11-1	17	TRBD2	-	TRBJ2-3	CASSLWLAGELTDTQYF	TGTGCCAGCAGCTTATGGCTAGCGGGAGAGCTCACAGATACGCAGTATTTT
TRBV7-6	13	TRBD1	-	TRBJ2-7	CASSLTDRGEQYF	TGTGCCAGCAGCTTGACGGACAGGGGCGAGCAGTACTTC
TRBV6-6	16	TRBD1	-	TRBJ2-7	CASSYKGTGNTYEQYF	TGTGCCAGCAGTTATAAAGGGACAGGGAATACCTACGAGCAGTACTTC
TRBV29-1	14	-	-	TRBJ2-7	CSVEDAGHSYEQYF	TGCAGCGTTGAAGATGCTGGACACAGCTACGAGCAGTACTTC
TRBV6-5	15	TRBD2	-	TRBJ2-7	CASSYRLADSYEQYF	TGTGCCAGCAGTTATCGACTAGCGGACTCCTACGAGCAGTACTTC
TRBV5-1	16	TRBD2	-	TRBJ2-2	CASSQLAGKNTGELFF	TGCGCCAGCAGCCAATTAGCGGGAAAAAACACCGGGGAGCTGTTTTTT
TRBV28	15	TRBD2	-	TRBJ2-7	CASSFSRTSFNEQYF	TGTGCCAGCAGTTTTAGCAGGACTAGCTTCAACGAGCAGTACTTC
TRBV10-1	15	-	-	TRBJ2-2	CASSESTGGTGELFF	TGCGCCAGCAGTGAGTCGACAGGCGGCACCGGGGAGCTGTTTTTT
TRBV5-1	15	TRBD1	-	TRBJ2-5	CASSATGTGRETQYF	TGCGCCAGCAGCGCTACCGGGACAGGGCGAGAGACCCAGTACTTC
TRBV11-3	13	-	-	TRBJ2-3	CASSTDYTDTQYF	TGTGCCAGCAGCACCGACTACACAGATACGCAGTATTTT
TRBV11-2	14	-	-	TRBJ2-7	CASSFGDNSYEQYF	TGTGCCAGCAGCTTTGGGGACAACTCCTACGAGCAGTACTTC
TRBV28	14	-	-	TRBJ1-1	CASSTIREGTEAFF	TGTGCCAGCAGTACAATCCGGGAAGGGACTGAAGCTTTCTTT
TRBV27	16	TRBD1	few	TRBJ2-2	CASSLQGAENTGELFF	TGTGCCAGCAGTCTACAGGGGGCCGAGAACACCGGGGAGCTGTTTTTT
TRBV5-6	15	-	-	TRBJ2-3	CASTSQGLSTDTQYF	TGTGCCAGCACTTCTCAGGGGCTGAGCACAGATACGCAGTATTTT
TRBV19	16	TRBD2	-	TRBJ2-1	CASSRAGTSGDNEQFF	TGTGCCAGTAGCCGGGCCGGGACTAGCGGGGACAATGAGCAGTTCTTC
TRBV19	13	-	-	TRBJ1-3	CASIGSSGNTIYF	TGTGCCAGTATCGGGTCTTCTGGAAACACCATATATTTT
TRBV7-9	16	-	-	TRBJ1-6	CASSLVRSSYNSPLHF	TGTGCCAGCAGCTTAGTCCGGAGCTCCTATAATTCACCCCTCCACTTT
TRBV7-3	16	TRBD1	-	TRBJ2-2	CASSLYGTGNTGELFF	TGTGCCAGCAGCTTATACGGGACAGGGAACACCGGGGAGCTGTTTTTT
TRBV19	15	-	-	TRBJ2-3	CASSIVVGATDTQYF	TGTGCCAGTAGTATCGTGGTGGGGGCAACAGATACGCAGTATTTT
TRBV18	15	TRBD2	once	TRBJ2-2	CASSPPGGNTGELFF	TGTGCCAGCTCACCCCCGGGGGGAAACACCGGGGAGCTGTTTTTT
TRBV7-6	17	-	-	TRBJ2-2	CASSRGTASFNTGELFF	TGTGCCAGCAGCCGCGGGACAGCATCGTTCAACACCGGGGAGCTGTTTTTT
TRBV4-3	13	-	-	TRBJ1-2	CASSPSRGKVDTF	TGCGCCAGCAGCCCCTCGAGAGGGAAGGTGGACACCTTC
TRBV2	15	TRBD2	-	TRBJ2-5	CASNSLAGAGETQYF	TGTGCCAGCAACTCGCTAGCGGGAGCGGGAGAGACCCAGTACTTC
TRBV7-2	15	TRBD2	-	TRBJ2-5	CASSPGPREGETQYF	TGTGCCAGCAGCCCCGGGCCTAGGGAGGGAGAGACCCAGTACTTC
TRBV10-3	17	-	-	TRBJ2-2	CAISESRRAEGTGELFF	TGTGCCATCAGTGAGTCGAGGCGCGCAGAGGGTACCGGGGAGCTGTTTTTT
TRBV7-9	15	TRBD1	-	TRBJ2-7	CASSPTTGNYYEQYF	TGTGCCAGCAGCCCCACGACAGGGAACTACTACGAGCAGTACTTC
TRBV11-1	16	TRBD1	once	TRBJ2-1	CASSLGVGTGSNEQFF	TGTGCCAGCAGCTTAGGGGTAGGGACAGGGTCAAATGAGCAGTTCTTC